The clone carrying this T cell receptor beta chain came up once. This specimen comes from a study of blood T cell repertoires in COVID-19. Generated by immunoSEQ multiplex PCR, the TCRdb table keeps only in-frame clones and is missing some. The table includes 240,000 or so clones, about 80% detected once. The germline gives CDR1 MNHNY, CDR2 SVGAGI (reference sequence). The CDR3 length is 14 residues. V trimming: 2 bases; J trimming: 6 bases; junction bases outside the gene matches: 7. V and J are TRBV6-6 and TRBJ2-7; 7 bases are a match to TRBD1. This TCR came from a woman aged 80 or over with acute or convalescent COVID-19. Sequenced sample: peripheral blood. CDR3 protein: CASSYQGVGVEQYF. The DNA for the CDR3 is TGTGCCAGCAGTTACCAGGGGGTGGGCGTCGAGCAGTACTTC.